Listed here are 14 T cell receptor beta chains from one sample, sequenced in a study of T cell changes during pregnancy in multiple sclerosis. Assay used: immunoSEQ multiplex PCR; TCRdb lists only in-frame clones, some missing. The table includes over 55,000 clones, roughly nine tenths detected once. Here the sequenced sample was peripheral blood, taken in the first trimester of pregnancy. All receptors come from a female donor with multiple sclerosis, enrolled in a pregnancy study.

DNA for the CDR3: TGTGCCAGCAGTTACAGACAGGGGGGACCCTACGAGCAGTACTTC. Its translation: CASSYRQGGPYEQYF. The chain couples TRBV6-5 to TRBJ2-7; TRBD1 aligns across 9 bases. The CDR3 loop spans 15 amino acids. The junction had 4 bases not matched to a gene; V was cut back by 2 bases and J by 2 bases. Germline CDR1 is MNHEY and CDR2 is SVGAGI.

The chain combines TRBV25-1 with TRBJ2-7; unclear D gene. V was clipped by 4 bases and J by 8 bases, with 12 bases between them. There are 12 residues in the CDR3. The germline V gene encodes CDR1 MGHDK and CDR2 SYGVNS. The CDR3 nucleotides are TGTGCCAGCAGTGGAAGTAGCTTGAAGCAGTACTTC. Translated: CASSGSSLKQYF.

The chain has TRBV5-6 and TRBJ1-5, with D maybe TRBD1 (6 bases). The CDR3 loop spans 16 amino acids. CDR1 and CDR2 from the germline V gene are SGHDT and YYEEEE. V lost 0 bases, J lost 4 bases, and 14 bases lay in between. CDR3 sequence (DNA): TGTGCCAGCAGCTTGGATGGGGGGGGGCGGAATCAGCCCCAGCATTTT. Translating it yields CASSLDGGGRNQPQHF. The full variable domain, with the rest looked up from reference TRBV5-6 and TRBJ1-5, is DAGVTQSPTHLIKTRGQQVTLRCSPKSGHDTVSWYQQALGQGPQFIFQYYEEEERQRGNFPDRFSGHQFPNYSSELNVNALLLGDSALYLCASSLDGGGRNQPQHFGDGTRLSIL.

The chain employs TRBV4-2 and TRBJ1-4, with TRBD1 as a possible D gene (6 bases). The germline V and J ends were trimmed by 0 bases and 3 bases, with 14 bases remaining between them. Germline V lookup: CDR1 LGHNA, CDR2 YNFKEQ. The CDR3 loop spans 17 amino acids. DNA of the CDR3: TGTGCCAGCAGCCAAGAGGCGTGGGACATCTCTAATGAAAAACTGTTTTTT. Encoded protein: CASSQEAWDISNEKLFF.

The chain is built from TRBV30 and TRBJ1-1; D is possibly TRBD1 (5 bases). Germline V lookup: CDR1 GTSNPN, CDR2 SVGIG (reference sequence). The CDR3 is 11 amino acids. V lost 2 bases and J lost 7, with 8 bases in between. The CDR3 DNA reads as TGTGCCTGGAGTCCCAGGGATGAAGCTTTCTTT. Translated: CAWSPRDEAFF.

The V and J genes are TRBV5-1 and TRBJ2-1; TRBD2 aligns across 12 bases. Looked up from germline, CDR1 is SGHRS and CDR2 is YFSETQ. Germline trimming cut 3 bases from V and 7 bases from J; bases unmatched to any gene: 5. The CDR3 sequence is 15 residues long. CDR3 DNA sequence: TGCGCCAGCAGCTCCGGACTAGCGGGGCGGAATGAGCAGTTCTTC. This gives the protein CASSSGLAGRNEQFF.

The CDR3 loop is CASSQVSHRELFF. DNA for the CDR3: TGCGCCAGCAGCCAAGTTAGTCACCGGGAGCTGTTTTTT. The J gene is TRBJ2-2, the V gene TRBV4-3, with D unclear. In germline, CDR1 is LGHNA, CDR2 YSLEER. With 1 base removed from V and 9 bases from J, the gap between germline ends came to 9 bases. This CDR3 has 13 amino acids.

J is TRBJ2-7 and V is TRBV30, with 12 nucleotides matching TRBD2. This CDR3 contains 15 residues. CDR1 and CDR2 (germline): GTSNPN, SVGIG (reference sequence). With V trimmed by 7 bases and J by 0 bases, 7 bases remained unmatched. In nucleotides, the CDR3 is TGTGCCTCTTCCCTAGCGGGAGGGCCCTCCTACGAGCAGTACTTC. Translating gives CASSLAGGPSYEQYF.

This sequence joins TRBV27 and TRBJ1-2; possible D gene TRBD1, 6 bases. Per germline, CDR1 MNHEY and CDR2 SMNVEV (reference sequence). The CDR3 consists of 13 residues. V lost 3 bases and J lost 4, with 9 bases in between. Written as DNA, the CDR3 is TGTGCCAGCAGTTTGACAGGATCCTATGGCTACACCTTC. It translates to CASSLTGSYGYTF.

The CDR3 region is CASSWGDSGQPQHF. The DNA for the CDR3 is TGTGCCAGTAGTTGGGGGGACTCAGGTCAGCCCCAGCATTTT. The chain carries TRBV19 and TRBJ1-5; the D gene is possibly TRBD1 (5 bases). V was pared by 5 bases and J by 6 bases, with 14 bases between. This CDR3 contains 14 residues. The germline V gene has CDR1 LNHDA and CDR2 SQIVND (reference sequence).

The chain combines TRBV2 with TRBJ1-2, with D tentatively TRBD1 (5 bases). Deletions cut 3 bases from V and 9 bases from J, with 14 bases between. The CDR3 spans 13 residues. Germline V gives CDR1 SNHLY, CDR2 FYNNEI. CDR3 in amino acids: CASSDTWGRRYTF. The CDR3 region has the DNA TGTGCCAGCAGTGACACCTGGGGCCGACGCTACACCTTC.

V and J are TRBV5-6 and TRBJ2-7, with 10 positions matching TRBD1. With V trimmed by 0 bases and J by 0 bases, 0 bases remained unmatched. CDR1 is SGHDT, CDR2 YYEEEE, per germline. The CDR3 contains 15 residues. The CDR3 DNA follows: TGTGCCAGCAGCTTGGGACAGGGGGCCTCCTACGAGCAGTACTTC. It translates to CASSLGQGASYEQYF.

CDR3 protein: CASSSLAGGAGELFF. The CDR3 region has the DNA TGTGCCAGCAGTTCATTAGCGGGTGGGGCCGGGGAGCTGTTTTTT. The chain recombines TRBV27 with TRBJ2-2, with TRBD2 matching over 7 bases. The length of the CDR3 is 15 residues. Germline V CDR1 and CDR2: MNHEY, SMNVEV (reference sequence). J lost 6 bases, V lost 4 bases, and 8 bases had no gene match.

The chain links TRBV9 to TRBJ1-2, with no clear D. Trimming took 0 bases from V and 7 from J, leaving 7 bases between them. Germline V lookup: CDR1 SGDLS, CDR2 YYNGEE. This CDR3 has 12 residues. The CDR3 DNA follows: TGTGCCAGCAGCGTAGTGGCGGGTGGCTACACCTTC. As protein: CASSVVAGGYTF.